This is a list of T cell receptor beta chains from one sample in a study of T cell repertoires in cytomegalovirus infection. TCRdb reprocessed the reads with MiXCR, giving one entry per CDR3 protein. The sample carries under 250,000 distinct CDR3 sequences, 10% to 15% recorded once. The sequencing input was PBMCs. These receptors all come from a human donor in good health (CMV status not recorded). Some clones in this sample may be carry-over from other donors' samples. Both conserved end residues are part of each CDR3. D genes are given only for firm matches. A clone size is listed for some rows: how often the clone was seen (once, few, many), or a class if it is expanded.

many,TRBJ2-5,TRBV4-3,NA,TGCGCCAGCAGCCAAGATAAGACAGGCCAAGAGACCCAGTACTTC,CASSQDKTGQETQYF
NA,TRBJ2-3,TRBV27,TRBD1,TGTGCCAGCAGTGCCGGGACAGTCGGTAGTACGCAGTATTTT,CASSAGTVGSTQYF
few,TRBJ1-6,TRBV20-1,TRBD1,TGCAGTGCTCGCAGGGACAGGCCCACATCGTATAATTCACCCCTCCACTTT,CSARRDRPTSYNSPLHF
many,TRBJ2-3,TRBV6-5,TRBD1,TGTGCCAGCAGTTACGGCTTATCTACAGGGGCCACAGATACGCAGTATTTT,CASSYGLSTGATDTQYF
many,TRBJ2-7,TRBV7-2,TRBD2,TGTGCCAGCACCAGGGCCCGGGAGGGCTACGAGCAGTACTTC,CASTRAREGYEQYF
NA,TRBJ2-7,TRBV5-1,TRBD1,TGCACCAGCAGCTTGTGGACAGGGGGCTACGAGCAGTACTTC,CTSSLWTGGYEQYF
NA,TRBJ1-2,TRBV20-1,NA,TGCAGTGCTAGAGATCTCGACCAGGTCTATGGCTACACCTTC,CSARDLDQVYGYTF
NA,TRBJ2-5,TRBV20-1,TRBD1,TGCAGTGCTATCTCGGGACAGGGGCCCCAAGAGACCCAGTACTTC,CSAISGQGPQETQYF
many,TRBJ2-7,TRBV7-2,NA,TGTGCCAGCAGCTCGGGACCCGATTACGAGCAGTACTTC,CASSSGPDYEQYF
few,TRBJ2-1,TRBV9,TRBD2,TGTGCCAGCAGCGTAGGAGCGGGAGCATCCTACAATGAGCAGTTCTTC,CASSVGAGASYNEQFF
many,TRBJ2-3,TRBV6-2/TRBV6-3,TRBD2,TGTGCCAGCAGTTACGACTACGGGGGGAGAGATACGCAGTATTTT,CASSYDYGGRDTQYF
few,TRBJ1-2,TRBV6-5,NA,TGTGCCAGCAGACCCCGACAGAGGGGCTATGGCTACACCTTC,CASRPRQRGYGYTF
few,TRBJ2-3,TRBV6-5,TRBD1,TGTGCCAGCAGTTCGACACAGGGGGTGGGCACAGATACGCAGTATTTT,CASSSTQGVGTDTQYF
few,TRBJ2-3,TRBV6-4,TRBD1,TGTGCCAGCAGTGCCAGGACAGGGGGCCTCGGCACAGATACGCAGTATTTT,CASSARTGGLGTDTQYF
many,TRBJ2-4,TRBV28,NA,TGTGCCAGCAGTTTAGGTTTGGGAAACATTCAGTACTTC,CASSLGLGNIQYF
few,TRBJ2-6,TRBV19,TRBD2,TGTGCCAGTAGTATCCGACTAGCGGGAGCAGCGGGGGCCAACGTCCTGACTTTC,CASSIRLAGAAGANVLTF
NA,TRBJ2-7,TRBV28,NA,TGTGCCAGCAGCAGCCTCGGGATAGGGTCCTACGAGCAGTACTTC,CASSSLGIGSYEQYF
few,TRBJ1-5,TRBV19,NA,TGTGCCATCGGACGGGCCAATCAGCCCCAGCATTTT,CAIGRANQPQHF
many,TRBJ2-7,TRBV6-6,NA,TGTGCCAGCACCGACAGACTCAGCGAGCAGTACTTC,CASTDRLSEQYF
many,TRBJ1-1,TRBV7-2,NA,TGTGCCAGCAGCCGGACTGAAGCTTTCTTT,CASSRTEAFF
many,TRBJ2-3,TRBV7-2,NA,TGTGCCAGCAGCTCTAGGGTCTCTACGCAGTATTTT,CASSSRVSTQYF
many,TRBJ2-1,TRBV28,NA,TGTGCCAGCAGTGACCCCGGGACGCCTAAGCAGTTCTTC,CASSDPGTPKQFF
many,TRBJ2-5,TRBV7-2,TRBD2,TGTGCCAGCAGCTACCGGACTAGCAAAGAGACCCAGTACTTC,CASSYRTSKETQYF
NA,TRBJ1-5,TRBV20-1,TRBD1,TGCAGTGCCCAGGGGGTGTCCAATACACCCCAGCATTTT,CSAQGVSNTPQHF
NA,TRBJ2-1,TRBV20-1,NA,TGCAGTGCTAGAGATCCAAGTTACAATGAGCAGTTCTTC,CSARDPSYNEQFF
many,TRBJ2-5,TRBV28,TRBD1,TGTGCCAGCAGTACGGGACAGGGCAAAGAGACCCAGTACTTC,CASSTGQGKETQYF
many,TRBJ2-1,TRBV6-2/TRBV6-3,TRBD2,TGTGCCAGCAGCCGCCCGGGGCTAGCGGGAGGCCCTCCCTACAATGAGCAGTTCTTC,CASSRPGLAGGPPYNEQFF
NA,TRBJ2-4,TRBV7-6,TRBD2,TGTGCCGGCGCGGGGGAGGCCAAAAACATTCAGTACTTC,CAGAGEAKNIQYF
many,TRBJ1-6,TRBV7-9,TRBD1,TGTGCCAGCAGCACTACAGGGGGCTCTTCACCCCTCCACTTT,CASSTTGGSSPLHF
once,TRBJ1-2,TRBV28,NA,TGTGCCAGCAGTTTAAGCCCCCCGGGAGGCTACACCTTC,CASSLSPPGGYTF
NA,TRBJ2-7,TRBV2,TRBD1,TGTGCCAGCAGACTCGGACAGGGACCCTACGAGCAGTACTTC,CASRLGQGPYEQYF
many,TRBJ1-5,TRBV19,TRBD1,TGTGCCAGTATTCAGGGGGCGGGAGGCAATCAGCCCCAGCATTTT,CASIQGAGGNQPQHF